This T cell receptor beta chain was identified during a study of post-analysis software for immune sequencing data. Across the whole study: Relapsing-remitting, secondary progressive and progressive-relapsing forms of multiple sclerosis all featured among disease courses.

This clonotype occurred once. Its antigen is unidentified. Built from TCR beta cDNA, the libraries had unique molecular identifiers in them. Researchers reported roughly 510,000 cDNA molecules coming from 1 to 10 million T cells. TCRdb re-derived calls from the PCR reads in MiXCR, one entry per CDR3 protein. The data hold under 900,000 distinct CDR3 sequences, with around 53% observed a single time. V dropped 2 bases and J dropped 0 bases, with 7 bases sitting between them. The length of the CDR3 is 14 residues. Germline lookup yields CDR1 MNHEY and CDR2 SVGAGI. Overall study results and limits: There was significantly lower normalized Chao1 diversity in multiple sclerosis patients than in controls. The study found TRBV5-6, TRBV5-1 and TRBV20-1 among five or six TRBV segments more frequent in patients than controls.

The receptor was isolated from a girl aged 5-17 years with multiple sclerosis. The sequenced sample was blood. V is TRBV6-5 and J is TRBJ1-2; D call uncertain. The CDR3 bases are TGTGCCAGCAGTTACAGTCGCTCTAACTATGGCTACACCTTC. Its translation: CASSYSRSNYGYTF.